This T cell receptor (beta chain) is drawn from a study of T cells after yellow fever vaccination. It was through 5'RACE template switching that TCR cDNA was made, with a universal primer site and UMIs added. TCRdb re-analysed the 5' RACE reads in MiXCR, keeping a single row per CDR3 protein. The table lists roughly 74,000 distinct CDR3 sequences, approximately 7% of them singletons. CDR3 length: 13 residues. The V gene lost 3 bases and the J gene lost 4 bases, with 9 bases spanning the gap. Findings and limits, study-wide: Weaker overall, the secondary response nonetheless peaked faster (day 5 versus 15). Within FACS-sorted repertoires, abundant clonotypes contaminating from the bulk population could be present. Only a minor proportion of clonotypes was detected across both CD4 and CD8 compartments.

This clonotype was seen a few times. Its antigen is still unknown. This specimen was CD8+ T cells sorted from PBMCs, taken about 5 days after the first yellow fever vaccination. The chain carries TRBV12-3 or TRBV12-4 and TRBJ1-2; TRBD1 might be the D (6 bases). The TCR originated in a young man who received the YFV17D yellow fever vaccine. The CDR3 loop is CASSFPDSYGYTF. Here the CDR3 DNA reads TGTGCCAGCAGTTTCCCGGACAGCTATGGCTACACCTTC.